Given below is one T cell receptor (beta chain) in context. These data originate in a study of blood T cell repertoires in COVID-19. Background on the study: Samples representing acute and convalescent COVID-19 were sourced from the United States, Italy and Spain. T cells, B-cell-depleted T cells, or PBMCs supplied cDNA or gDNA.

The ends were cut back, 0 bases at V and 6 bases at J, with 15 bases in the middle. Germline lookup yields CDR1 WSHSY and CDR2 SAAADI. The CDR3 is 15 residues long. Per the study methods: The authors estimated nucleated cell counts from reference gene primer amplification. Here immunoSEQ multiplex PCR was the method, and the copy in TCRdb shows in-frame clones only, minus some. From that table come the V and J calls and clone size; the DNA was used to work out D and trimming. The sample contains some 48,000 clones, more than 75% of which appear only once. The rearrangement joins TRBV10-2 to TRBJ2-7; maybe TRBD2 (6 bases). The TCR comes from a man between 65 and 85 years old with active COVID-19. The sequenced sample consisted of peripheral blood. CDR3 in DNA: TGCGCCAGCAGTGAGTCTGGGACTCTCATCGGCGAGCAGTACTTC. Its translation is CASSESGTLIGEQYF.